This T cell receptor (beta chain) was observed in a study of CD8 T cells in ankylosing spondylitis. Findings of the study overall: Characteristic, it appeared, of ankylosing spondylitis blood was a TCR beta motif of fewer than 10 highly homologous variants. Researchers reportedly found disease-linked clones significantly enriched in matched ankylosing spondylitis synovial fluid.

This clonotype was counted a few times. Its antigen is unidentified. Construction of TCR beta libraries was performed using quantitative 5'-RACE with molecular barcodes. TCRdb called the 5' RACE reads again in MiXCR, with one record for every CDR3 protein. The sample lists about 750,000 distinct CDR3 sequences, 19% occurring once. The V gene lost 4 bases and the J gene lost 6 bases, with 21 bases spanning the gap. CDR1 LGHNA and CDR2 YSLEER come from the germline V gene. CDR3 length: 17 residues. The clonotype was recovered from a male donor with ankylosing spondylitis. The sequencing sample was made of blood, either unsorted or a sorted T cell fraction (not recorded which). The V and J genes are TRBV4-3 and TRBJ2-2; perhaps TRBD2 as D (5 bases). CDR3 in amino acids: CASSLSLRDSSAGELFF. CDR3 bases: TGCGCCAGCAGCCTATCCCTCCGGGATAGCAGCGCCGGGGAGCTGTTTTTT.